The present T cell receptor (beta chain) was sequenced within a study of CD8+ T cells in alopecia areata. RNA extraction and reverse transcription yielded cDNA as sequencing template. Profiled with immunoSEQ multiplex PCR; TCRdb holds only in-frame clones, not every one. The sample shows over 250,000 clones, none of them appearing just once. After pooling, cutaneous lymph node cells were sorted with CD4, CD8alpha, NKG2D, NKG2ACE and other markers. This clone appeared a few times. Genes and germline come from the mouse. The read stops 4 residues short of the end of the CDR3; the missing end is completed from the germline J gene. Trimming removed 4 bases at V and 6 bases at J, with 8 bases between. Germline CDR1 is NNHDY and CDR2 is SYVADS. The CDR3 length is 12 residues.

This chain uses TRBV13-3 with TRBJ2-1, with a possible D match to TRBD1 (6 bases). The receptor was isolated from a C3H/HeJ mouse with alopecia areata. MHC haplotype here: H2-k. Material for sequencing was CD4+ T cells sorted from a lymph node. CDR3 residues: CASSRQVAEQFF. CDR3 bases read: TGTGCCAGCAGTCGACAGGTTGCT.